These 15 T cell receptor beta chains share one sample of origin, sequenced in a study of blood T cells in healthy people across ages. Next came a second PCR, run for roughly 6 to 11 cycles, which used a sample-barcoded 5' primer along with a J-beta primer mix. From the 5' RACE reads, TCRdb called clonotypes with MiXCR, one entry per CDR3 protein. Of around 970,000 distinct CDR3 sequences listed, roughly 51% are singletons. The source material was blood. These receptors came from a woman in her sixties in good health.

This clonotype was detected only a few times. This chain joins TRBV18 and TRBJ2-7; TRBD2 might be the D (6 bases). Germline V gene lookup returns CDR1 KGHSH and CDR2 LQKENI. V lost 3 bases, J lost 2 bases, and 14 bases lay in between. The CDR3 extends over 15 amino acids. CDR3 residues: CASSPRDSFAYEQYF. CDR3 coding DNA: TGTGCCAGCTCACCCCGGGACTCCTTTGCCTACGAGCAGTACTTC.

This clonotype was seen a few times. This chain uses TRBV29-1 with TRBJ1-6; weak D call: TRBD1 (6 bases). Germline V lookup: CDR1 SQVTM, CDR2 ANQGSEA. V was cut by 7 bases and J by 16 bases, with 8 bases left in between. CDR3 length equals 8 residues. CDR3 coding DNA: TGCAGCGGCCAGGGGCTCCACTTT. It codes for CSGQGLHF.

As to this clonotype: A much larger clone lies a single base off, so this may be a read error. The chain uses TRBV7-8 and TRBJ2-4, with D tentatively TRBD2 (5 bases). The DNA end is more similar to TRBJ2-5, so the J call may be wrong. This CDR3 is built from 14 residues. Germline CDR1 reads SGHVS; CDR2 reads FQNEAQ. The CDR3 coding sequence is TGTGGCAGCAGCTCAACCACTAGCCAAGAGACCCAGTACTTC. Its translation: CGSSSTTSQETQYF.

This sequence joins TRBV7-9 and TRBJ2-7; possibly TRBD2 for D (6 bases). Germline CDR1 reads SEHNR; CDR2 reads FQNEAQ (reference sequence). The CDR3 totals 16 residues. V was shortened by 0 bases and J by 1 base, with 13 bases between the two germline ends. In DNA, the CDR3 is TGTGCCAGCAGCTTAGCTCTCGGACGGGAGTCCTACGAGCAGTACTTC. Translating gives CASSLALGRESYEQYF.

The rearrangement joins TRBV20-1 to TRBJ2-3; no clear D gene. Trimming removed 5 bases from V and 2 bases from J, with 17 bases in between. The CDR3 consists of 15 residues. Germline loops: CDR1 DFQATT, CDR2 SNEGSKA (reference sequence). CDR3 loop: CSAVRLRTVTDTQYF. The CDR3 region has the DNA TGCAGTGCTGTTCGACTTAGGACCGTCACAGATACGCAGTATTTT.

The sample holds a few counts of this clonotype. The rearrangement joins TRBV29-1 to TRBJ2-7, with 10 nucleotides matching TRBD2. CDR3 length: 14 amino acids. CDR1 SQVTM and CDR2 ANQGSEA come from the germline V gene. V lost 4 bases to trimming and J lost 2 bases; unmatched junction nucleotides: 5. The CDR3 protein is CSVVLAGAPYEQYF. Written as DNA, the CDR3 is TGCAGCGTTGTTCTAGCGGGAGCCCCCTACGAGCAGTACTTC.

V is TRBV12-3 or TRBV12-4 and J is TRBJ2-7; the D is unclear. The CDR3 covers 13 residues. Trimming shortened V by 1 base and J by 6 bases, and 10 bases separated the two germline ends. The CDR3 here is CASSLGVQTEQYF. CDR3 in DNA: TGTGCCAGCAGTTTAGGCGTCCAGACCGAGCAGTACTTC.

The chain links TRBV2 to TRBJ1-2; D perhaps matches TRBD1 (5 bases). The CDR3 loop spans 13 amino acids. The V gene lost 4 bases and the J gene lost 5 bases, with 11 bases spanning the gap. Germline values: CDR1 SNHLY, CDR2 FYNNEI. The CDR3: CASSVLGLYGYTF. In nucleotides, the CDR3 is TGTGCCAGCAGTGTATTGGGGCTGTATGGCTACACCTTC.

The chain joins TRBV20-1 to TRBJ2-1, with D unresolved. V lost 0 bases to trimming and J lost 8 bases, with 20 bases between them. Germline CDR1 and CDR2: DFQATT and SNEGSKA (reference sequence). CDR3 length: 16 residues. CDR3 sequence: CSARDLRSTDLYEQFF. The CDR3, as DNA: TGCAGTGCTAGAGATTTGAGGTCAACGGACCTGTATGAGCAGTTCTTC.

V is TRBV4-3 and J is TRBJ2-5, with D perhaps TRBD2 (6 bases). Germline CDR1 is LGHNA and CDR2 is YSLEER. The CDR3 loop spans 14 amino acids. The V end was cut by 5 bases, the J end by 11 bases, with 21 bases between. CDR3 coding DNA: TGCGCCAGCAGCGTGGGGTCTGGAGGGGTTGAGCAGTACTTC. Translation: CASSVGSGGVEQYF.

This clonotype appeared a few times. This chain joins TRBV5-1 and TRBJ2-5; no clear D. CDR1 and CDR2 (germline): SGHRS, YFSETQ. The CDR3 is 15 residues long. Trimming shortened V by 4 bases and J by 5 bases, and 18 bases separated the two germline ends. CDR3 sequence: CASSRSQSSWETQYF. The CDR3 bases are TGCGCCAGCAGCCGCAGCCAAAGCTCTTGGGAGACCCAGTACTTC.

This clonotype showed up just a few times. The J gene is TRBJ1-2, the V gene TRBV4-3, with D uncertain. Germline values: CDR1 LGHNA, CDR2 YSLEER. V was cut by 0 bases and J by 4 bases, with 12 bases left in between. The CDR3 is 15 amino acids. The CDR3 DNA reads TGCGCCAGCAGCCAAGATTTAAGCGTTCCCTATGGCTACACCTTC. Residues: CASSQDLSVPYGYTF.

The chain has TRBV3-1 and TRBJ2-1; TRBD1 matches at 9 bases. Germline CDR1 reads LGHDT; CDR2 reads YNNKEL (reference sequence). After removal of 2 bases from V and 9 bases from J, the junction contained 11 bases not matched to a gene. The CDR3 is 16 residues long. In nucleotides, the CDR3 is TGTGCCAGCAGCCAACCCGGGACAGGGCGACAGTTTGAGCAGTTCTTC. Residues: CASSQPGTGRQFEQFF.

This sequence joins TRBV6-5 and TRBJ2-7; D perhaps matches TRBD1 (5 bases). V lost 5 bases and J lost 5, with 13 bases in between. Germline CDR1 MNHEY, CDR2 SVGAGI. The CDR3 consists of 13 residues. CDR3 in amino acids: CASSRGLSNEQYF. Written as DNA, the CDR3 is TGTGCCAGCAGTAGGGGCCTGTCCAACGAGCAGTACTTC.

This sequence joins TRBV3-1 and TRBJ2-7, with 8 bases aligning to TRBD2. In germline, CDR1 is LGHDT, CDR2 YNNKEL (reference sequence). The CDR3 spans 17 residues. With V trimmed by 0 bases and J by 2 bases, 9 bases remained unmatched. The CDR3 sequence is CASSQDPGRANPYEQYF. The CDR3 DNA sequence: TGTGCCAGCAGCCAAGACCCCGGGAGGGCCAATCCCTACGAGCAGTACTTC.